The rows below give T cell receptor beta chains drawn from one sample of a study of blood T cell repertoires in COVID-19. Sequencing was performed with immunoSEQ multiplex PCR; in TCRdb, only in-frame clones are kept and a portion is missing. Of 200,000 to 300,000 clones in the sample, 91% were seen once. Material for sequencing was peripheral blood. The source of these receptors is a person between 18 and 30 years old with COVID-19, enrolled during active disease. Both conserved end residues are part of each CDR3. The order of the fields is D gene, V gene, J gene, clone size, CDR3 protein, CDR3 DNA. A D gene is named only where the DNA matches it firmly. Clone size is not always given. Where it is, it says once, few, many or a class for expanded clones.

TRBD1	TRBV11-2	TRBJ1-2	NA	CASSLGGQGNYGYTF	TGTGCCAGCAGCTTAGGGGGACAGGGTAACTATGGCTACACCTTC
NA	TRBV7-9	TRBJ1-4	NA	CASSARAGWEEKLFF	TGTGCCAGCAGCGCGCGGGCAGGATGGGAAGAAAAACTGTTTTTT
NA	TRBV19	TRBJ2-7	NA	CASSGQGYEQYF	TGTGCCAGTAGTGGGCAGGGCTACGAGCAGTACTTC
NA	TRBV7-9	TRBJ1-1	NA	CASSQQNTEAFF	TGTGCCAGCAGCCAACAAAACACTGAAGCTTTCTTT
NA	TRBV10-2	TRBJ1-6	NA	CASSDGQGGNSPLHF	TGCGCCAGCAGTGATGGGCAGGGAGGCAATTCACCCCTCCACTTT
TRBD2	TRBV4-2	TRBJ2-3	NA	CASSQGASGHGTDTQYF	TGTGCCAGCAGCCAAGGGGCTAGCGGGCATGGCACAGATACGCAGTATTTT
NA	TRBV30	TRBJ1-2	NA	CAWIKGGYGYTF	TGTGCCTGGATTAAAGGCGGATATGGCTACACCTTC
TRBD1	TRBV7-9	TRBJ2-7	NA	CASSQPGQGFYEQYF	TGTGCCAGCAGCCAACCGGGACAGGGTTTCTACGAGCAGTACTTC
NA	TRBV30	TRBJ1-5	NA	CAWSSGYSNQPQHF	TGTGCCTGGAGTTCAGGGTATAGCAATCAGCCCCAGCATTTT
TRBD1	TRBV6-5	TRBJ1-3	NA	CASQDRGAGNTIYF	TGTGCCAGTCAAGACAGGGGAGCTGGAAACACCATATATTTT
TRBD1	TRBV11-1	TRBJ1-4	NA	CASSFRQGSEKLFF	TGTGCCAGCAGCTTTCGACAGGGGAGCGAAAAACTGTTTTTT
NA	TRBV3-1/TRBV3-2	TRBJ1-5	NA	CASRRLQPQHF	TGTGCCAGCAGGCGTTTACAGCCCCAGCATTTT
NA	TRBV12-3/TRBV12-4	TRBJ1-3	NA	CASSPLSGNTIYF	TGTGCCAGCAGCCCCCTCAGTGGAAACACCATATATTTT
TRBD2	TRBV28	TRBJ2-1	NA	CASSLRTSGSKNSYNEQFF	TGTGCCAGCAGTTTGAGGACTAGCGGGAGTAAGAACTCCTACAATGAGCAGTTCTTC
NA	TRBV7-7	TRBJ1-1	NA	CASSLARGGEAFF	TGTGCCAGCAGCTTAGCGAGGGGGGGGGAAGCTTTCTTT
NA	TRBV2	TRBJ1-2	NA	CASSESGLGYTF	TGTGCCAGCAGTGAATCAGGGCTTGGCTACACCTTC
NA	TRBV6-2/TRBV6-3	TRBJ2-1	NA	CASSYSAEMSADEQFF	TGTGCCAGCAGTTACTCGGCGGAAATGTCCGCCGATGAGCAGTTCTTC
NA	TRBV14	TRBJ2-7	NA	CASSRERASSYEQYF	TGTGCCAGCAGCCGGGAGCGGGCATCCTCCTACGAGCAGTACTTC
NA	TRBV20-1	TRBJ2-7	NA	CSAKPLQEQYF	TGCAGTGCTAAACCCCTACAGGAGCAGTACTTC
TRBD1	TRBV5-1	TRBJ2-5	NA	CASTSRAAGGGETQYF	TGCGCCAGCACCTCCCGGGCGGCAGGGGGTGGGGAGACCCAGTACTTC
NA	TRBV29-1	TRBJ2-5	NA	CSVRDTMETQYF	TGCAGCGTCAGGGACACTATGGAGACCCAGTACTTC
NA	TRBV24-1	TRBJ2-1	NA	CATSDAYNEQFF	TGTGCCACCAGTGACGCCTACAATGAGCAGTTCTTC
NA	TRBV6-5	TRBJ1-2	NA	CASSGERGASYGYTF	TGTGCCAGCAGCGGAGAGCGGGGGGCGAGCTATGGCTACACCTTC
TRBD1	TRBV28	TRBJ1-2	NA	CASSFGQGMALNYGYTF	TGTGCCAGCAGTTTCGGACAGGGCATGGCGCTTAACTATGGCTACACCTTC
NA	TRBV3-1/TRBV3-2	TRBJ2-3	NA	CASSQDGERVSLTDTQYF	TGTGCCAGCAGCCAAGATGGAGAGAGAGTGTCCCTTACAGATACGCAGTATTTT
TRBD1	TRBV2	TRBJ2-3	NA	CASSKKQGARVDTQYF	TGTGCCAGCAGTAAGAAACAGGGGGCGCGTGTAGATACGCAGTATTTT
NA	TRBV7-9	TRBJ2-1	once	CASSDARDFNNEQFF	TGTGCCAGCAGCGACGCCCGGGACTTCAACAATGAGCAGTTCTTC
TRBD1	TRBV11-2	TRBJ2-3	NA	CASSYGQVLTDTQYF	TGTGCCAGCAGCTACGGACAGGTCCTCACAGATACGCAGTATTTT
NA	TRBV4-1	TRBJ2-3	NA	CASSQDGSGDTQYF	TGCGCCAGCAGCCAAGATGGCAGCGGAGATACGCAGTATTTT
NA	TRBV3-1/TRBV3-2	TRBJ1-1	NA	CASSHDAGNTEAFF	TGTGCCAGCAGCCATGATGCGGGGAACACTGAAGCTTTCTTT
NA	TRBV6-5	TRBJ2-7	NA	CASSPPGDEQYF	TGTGCCAGCAGTCCCCCGGGGGACGAGCAGTACTTC
TRBD1	TRBV27	TRBJ1-1	NA	CASREQGWNTEAFF	TGTGCCAGCAGGGAACAGGGGTGGAACACTGAAGCTTTCTTT
TRBD2	TRBV27	TRBJ2-3	NA	CASRQAGVDTQYF	TGTGCCAGCAGGCAGGCGGGAGTTGATACGCAGTATTTT
NA	TRBV3-1/TRBV3-2	TRBJ1-5	NA	CASSPQGSNQPQHF	TGTGCCAGCAGCCCCCAGGGTAGCAATCAGCCCCAGCATTTT
TRBD1	TRBV4-1	TRBJ1-4	NA	CASSHKMGQGAVRATNEKLFF	TGCGCCAGCAGCCATAAGATGGGGCAGGGGGCGGTTAGGGCAACTAATGAAAAACTGTTTTTT
TRBD2	TRBV6-2/TRBV6-3	TRBJ2-4	NA	CASSWGTSGADKNIQYF	TGTGCCAGCAGTTGGGGGACTAGCGGGGCGGACAAAAACATTCAGTACTTC
TRBD1	TRBV5-8	TRBJ2-7	NA	CASSKPGQGAYEQYF	TGTGCCAGCAGCAAACCGGGACAGGGGGCTTACGAGCAGTACTTC
TRBD1	TRBV6-5	TRBJ2-1	NA	CASADRVSYNEQFF	TGTGCCAGCGCGGACAGGGTGTCCTACAATGAGCAGTTCTTC
TRBD1	TRBV6-2/TRBV6-3	TRBJ2-5	NA	CASSSWTGWGQETQYF	TGTGCCAGCAGTTCGTGGACAGGGTGGGGCCAAGAGACCCAGTACTTC
TRBD2	TRBV19	TRBJ2-2	NA	CASNPESGIGGELFF	TGTGCCAGTAACCCGGAGAGCGGGATAGGCGGGGAGCTGTTTTTT
TRBD1	TRBV29-1	TRBJ1-2	NA	CSVFPGGQGIVGYTF	TGCAGCGTTTTCCCGGGGGGACAGGGGATCGTCGGCTACACCTTC
NA	TRBV6-5	TRBJ2-1	NA	CASSLSLANNEQFF	TGTGCCAGCAGTTTAAGCCTAGCGAATAATGAGCAGTTCTTC
NA	TRBV12-3/TRBV12-4	TRBJ1-4	NA	CASSFGDTKKLFF	TGTGCCAGCAGTTTCGGGGACACCAAAAAACTGTTTTTT
NA	TRBV5-1	TRBJ2-7	NA	CASSSGTPPSEQYF	TGCGCCAGCAGCTCAGGGACTCCTCCTAGTGAGCAGTACTTC
NA	TRBV9	TRBJ2-7	NA	CAGHGRPSYEQYF	TGTGCCGGTCACGGGAGACCCTCCTACGAGCAGTACTTC
TRBD1	TRBV9	TRBJ2-7	NA	CASSEGDRASYEQYF	TGTGCCAGCAGCGAGGGGGACAGGGCTTCCTACGAGCAGTACTTC
TRBD2	TRBV7-2	TRBJ2-5	NA	CASSLSPAGGQETQYF	TGTGCCAGCAGCTTATCTCCTGCGGGAGGGCAAGAGACCCAGTACTTC
NA	TRBV7-2	TRBJ1-5	NA	CASSPTGGVQPQHF	TGTGCCAGCAGCCCGACGGGGGGGGTGCAGCCCCAGCATTTT
NA	TRBV6-5	TRBJ1-2	NA	CASSSASIRGYYGYTF	TGTGCCAGCAGTTCCGCCTCCATTAGAGGGTATTATGGCTACACCTTC
NA	TRBV9	TRBJ1-1	NA	CASSPAVQMNTEAFF	TGTGCCAGCAGCCCAGCGGTACAGATGAACACTGAAGCTTTCTTT
NA	TRBV5-4	TRBJ1-1	NA	CASSLGKGRGIAEAFF	TGTGCCAGCAGCTTAGGAAAAGGGAGGGGGATTGCTGAAGCTTTCTTT